The 7 T cell receptor beta chains in this list originate from one sample, sequenced in a study of post-analysis software for immune sequencing data. Unique molecular identifiers had been added to the TCR beta cDNA libraries. TCRdb redid the calling of the PCR reads with MiXCR, one entry per CDR3 protein. The sample includes approximately 730,000 distinct CDR3 sequences, around 42% of them seen just once. Their specific antigens are unknown. General study results and limits: Patients had higher frequencies than controls of about 5 TRBV segments, including TRBV5-6, TRBV5-1 and TRBV20-1.

Sequencing was carried out using blood. These receptors all come from a girl aged 5-17 years with multiple sclerosis.

This clonotype was recorded a few times. The chain is built from TRBV25-1 and TRBJ1-6, with TRBD1 identical over 9 bases. Germline V lookup: CDR1 MGHDK, CDR2 SYGVNS. CDR3 length equals 16 residues. Germline trimming cut 4 bases from V and 5 bases from J; bases unmatched to any gene: 6. The CDR3, as DNA: TGTGCCAGCAGTGCACCCCGGACAGGGGATAATTCACCCCTCCACTTT. Its translation: CASSAPRTGDNSPLHF.

The chain carries TRBV7-9 and TRBJ1-2; 9 bases agree with TRBD1. From germline, CDR1 is SEHNR and CDR2 FQNEAQ (reference sequence). Trimming took 1 base from V and 4 from J; bases not matched to a gene: 7. The CDR3 is made up of 16 amino acids. The CDR3, as DNA: TGTGCCAGCAGCTTAGGTAGGGGACAGGGCTCCTATGGCTACACCTTC. It translates to CASSLGRGQGSYGYTF.

The rearrangement links TRBV7-8 to TRBJ2-7; tentative D call: TRBD1 (6 bases). V was cut by 4 bases and J by 10 bases, with 26 bases left in between. CDR1 is SGHVS, CDR2 FQNEAQ, per germline. The CDR3 has 16 amino acids. Here the CDR3 DNA reads TGTGCCAGCAGCTCTTCGATGAGGACAGCCCAAGGGGCCCAGTACTTC. Amino acids: CASSSSMRTAQGAQYF.

The chain links TRBV12-3 or TRBV12-4 to TRBJ2-3, with D perhaps being TRBD1 or TRBD2 (6 bases each). This CDR3 spans 15 amino acids. V gave up 3 bases and J gave up 2 bases, with 12 bases separating them. CDR3: CASSFVGGYTDTQYF. Here the CDR3 DNA reads TGTGCCAGCAGTTTTGTAGGGGGGTACACAGATACGCAGTATTTT.

The chain couples TRBV6-1 to TRBJ1-5; D might be TRBD1 (5 bases). CDR3 length: 17 residues. The V end lost 2 bases, the J end lost 9 bases, and 23 bases lay between the germline ends. Germline assignment: CDR1 MNHNS and CDR2 SASEGT. CDR3 DNA: TGTGCCAGCAGTGAAAGGGTCGGCAGGGAATTGGGTCGGCCCCAGCATTTT. Translation: CASSERVGRELGRPQHF.

The chain uses TRBV12-3 or TRBV12-4 and TRBJ1-2; D gene unclear. There are 11 residues in the CDR3. Trimming left V 6 bases short and J 8 bases short, with 10 bases between. CDR3 residues: CASRAERGYTF. CDR3 in DNA: TGTGCCAGCAGGGCGGAGAGAGGCTACACCTTC.

The chain combines TRBV4-3 with TRBJ2-1, with a possible D match to TRBD1 (6 bases). This CDR3 has 16 amino acids. The ends were cut back, 0 bases at V and 2 bases at J, with 11 bases in the middle. Germline V gene lookup returns CDR1 LGHNA and CDR2 YSLEER. CDR3 bases: TGCGCCAGCAGCCAAGATTCCCAGGGGCCCTACAATGAGCAGTTCTTC. As protein: CASSQDSQGPYNEQFF.